This is a list of T cell receptor beta chains from one sample in a study of identical twins. MiXCR was run by TCRdb on the 5' RACE reads, yielding one entry per CDR3 protein. The repertoire holds about 470,000 distinct CDR3 sequences, with about 24% as singletons. This sample was also put to use in a study of T cells expressing NK-cell markers.

The sample comprised CD4+ T cells sorted from blood. These receptors originate from a woman aged 18-29 years in good health. CDR3s include the opening cysteine and the closing phenylalanine or tryptophan. The D gene is left open where the match is weak. Size tells how often a clone was seen (once, few, many) or the class of an expanded clone, and some rows leave it out.

d_gene | j_gene | v_gene | abundance | CDR3nt | CDR3aa
TRBD2 | TRBJ2-1 | TRBV5-1 | NA | TGCGCCAGCAGCTTTCGGGGGAGGGAAGTCAATGAGCAGTTCTTC | CASSFRGREVNEQFF
NA | TRBJ2-1 | TRBV11-3 | NA | TGTGCCAGCAGCTTGGTTCTATCTAGGAGCTCCTACAATGAGCAGTTCTTC | CASSLVLSRSSYNEQFF
NA | TRBJ1-3 | TRBV6-2/TRBV6-3 | few | TGTGCCAGCAGTTCCCCCAGAGGCTCTGGAAACACCATATATTTT | CASSSPRGSGNTIYF
NA | TRBJ2-3 | TRBV6-2/TRBV6-3 | NA | TGTGCCAGCAGTTACGTTTGGTACCCAAGCACAGATACGCAGTATTTT | CASSYVWYPSTDTQYF
NA | TRBJ1-1 | TRBV5-1 | few | TGCGCCAGCAGCCGCGACAGTTACACTGAAGCTTTCTTT | CASSRDSYTEAFF
NA | TRBJ1-5 | TRBV12-3/TRBV12-4 | few | TGTGCCAGCAGCGCTCCGGGACACGAAGAGGATAGCAATCAGCCCCAGCATTTT | CASSAPGHEEDSNQPQHF
NA | TRBJ2-2 | TRBV5-1 | NA | TGCGCCAGCAGCTTGGCGGCGAGGTCCGGGGAGCTGTTTTTT | CASSLAARSGELFF
NA | TRBJ1-1 | TRBV20-1 | NA | TGCAGTGCTAGCCTCCGGGGTTGGGGTGAAGCTTTCTTT | CSASLRGWGEAFF
NA | TRBJ1-1 | TRBV11-3 | few | TGTGCCAGCGCCCAGGCGGGGTTTGCTGAAGCTTTCTTT | CASAQAGFAEAFF
NA | TRBJ2-7 | TRBV11-2 | NA | TGTGCCAGCACCACCCCCCAGGGATACGAGCAGTACTTC | CASTTPQGYEQYF
NA | TRBJ2-5 | TRBV7-2 | NA | TGTGCCAGCACCTCGAGTGGGCCTCGAGAGACCCAGTACTTC | CASTSSGPRETQYF
TRBD2 | TRBJ2-3 | TRBV11-3 | few | TGTGCCAGCAGCAAAACTAGCGGGAATTCTGAGTTGGATACGCAGTATTTT | CASSKTSGNSELDTQYF
TRBD1 | TRBJ2-7 | TRBV5-1 | NA | TGCGCCAGCAACACCCTAGGACAGGGGGCCGGGGTGCAGTACTTC | CASNTLGQGAGVQYF
NA | TRBJ2-5 | TRBV12-3/TRBV12-4 | many | TGTGCCAGCAGTTGGATGGAGACCCAGTACTTC | CASSWMETQYF
NA | TRBJ2-1 | TRBV7-9 | NA | TGTGCCAGCAGCTGGGGGGTTGTTGATGAGCAGTTCTTC | CASSWGVVDEQFF
TRBD1 | TRBJ2-7 | TRBV5-5 | NA | TGTGCCAGCAGCGAAATACAGGGGCTAAGCACCTACGAGCAGTACTTC | CASSEIQGLSTYEQYF
NA | TRBJ1-5 | TRBV6-2/TRBV6-3 | few | TGTGCCAGCAGGGCCCTATTGACCCAGCATTTT | CASRALLTQHF
NA | TRBJ2-3 | TRBV6-5 | NA | TGTGCCAGCGGCTCACTCGAGGCGGTAGATACGCAGTATTTT | CASGSLEAVDTQYF
TRBD2 | TRBJ2-1 | TRBV5-1 | NA | TGCGCCAGCAGACGGACTAGCGGGGTCTTGAATGAGCAGTTCTTC | CASRRTSGVLNEQFF
TRBD2 | TRBJ2-3 | TRBV5-1 | NA | TGCGCCAGCAGCTTGGGGACGGCGGGAGGCACAGATACGCAGTATTTT | CASSLGTAGGTDTQYF
NA | TRBJ2-7 | TRBV10-3 | many | TGTGCCATCAGAGGAGGGGGGTACGAGCAGTACTTC | CAIRGGGYEQYF
NA | TRBJ2-3 | TRBV7-9 | NA | TGTGCCAGCAGCTTAGAAACAAATACGCAGTATTTT | CASSLETNTQYF
TRBD2 | TRBJ2-7 | TRBV10-1 | few | TGCGCCAGGCCTGGGACTAGCCGGAGACCCTACGAGCAGTACTTC | CARPGTSRRPYEQYF
TRBD1 | TRBJ2-2 | TRBV10-1 | NA | TGCGCCAGTAACCGGGACAGGGGGACCGGGGAGCTGTTTTTT | CASNRDRGTGELFF
NA | TRBJ2-3 | TRBV6-1 | NA | TGTGCCAGCCTCGGAGGAGGCACAGATACGCAGTATTTT | CASLGGGTDTQYF
NA | TRBJ1-1 | TRBV15 | NA | TGTGCCACCAGCAGAGTCGGAAAGACCTTGAACACTGAAGCTTTCTTT | CATSRVGKTLNTEAFF
NA | TRBJ2-1 | TRBV6-5 | NA | TGTGCCAGCAGTTTTATTGCGGGATACAATGAGCAGTTCTTC | CASSFIAGYNEQFF
TRBD2 | TRBJ2-5 | TRBV30 | few | TGTGCCTGGACAACCGGGACTAGCGCTCAGACCCAGTACTTC | CAWTTGTSAQTQYF
TRBD1 | TRBJ1-2 | TRBV10-3 | few | TGTGCCATCAGCCGGGACAGGGATATCAATGGCTACACCTTC | CAISRDRDINGYTF
TRBD1 | TRBJ2-7 | TRBV15 | few | TGTGCCACCAGCAGAGGGGTCGACAGGGGGCGTTTCTACGAGCAGTACTTC | CATSRGVDRGRFYEQYF
TRBD1 | TRBJ1-4 | TRBV6-1 | few | TGTGCCAGCAGCAACACAGGGGAGACCGAAAAACTGTTTTTT | CASSNTGETEKLFF
NA | TRBJ2-7 | TRBV3-1 | NA | TGTGCCAGCAGCCATAGGGAGCAGTACTTC | CASSHREQYF
TRBD1 | TRBJ2-1 | TRBV2 | NA | TGTGCCAGCACCTTCGACAGGGACAATGAGCAGTTCTTC | CASTFDRDNEQFF
NA | TRBJ2-1 | TRBV27 | NA | TGTGCCAGCAGTCCGGACAGAAGGGTGAATGAGCAGTTCTTC | CASSPDRRVNEQFF
NA | TRBJ2-5 | TRBV4-3 | NA | TGCGCCAGCAGCCAAGATAAGGGAGAGACCCAGTACTTC | CASSQDKGETQYF
NA | TRBJ1-2 | TRBV7-2 | few | TGTGCCAGCAGCTGGGAGGGGGGGTTGGGCGGCTACACCTTC | CASSWEGGLGGYTF
TRBD2 | TRBJ2-5 | TRBV10-2 | few | TGCGCCAGCAGTTCTTCTAGCGGGGCGCAAGAGACCCAGTACTTC | CASSSSSGAQETQYF
NA | TRBJ1-2 | TRBV12-3/TRBV12-4 | few | TGTGCCAGCAGTTTCTCCAGGTTTGGCTATGGCTACACCTTC | CASSFSRFGYGYTF
NA | TRBJ2-1 | TRBV6-1 | few | TGTGCCAGCGGGGGGGCGTCATACAATGAGCAGTTCTTC | CASGGASYNEQFF
NA | TRBJ2-1 | TRBV10-3 | few | TGTGCCATCAGTGAGTTAGAAGGCGAGCAGTTCTTC | CAISELEGEQFF
TRBD1 | TRBJ2-5 | TRBV12-3/TRBV12-4 | NA | TGTGCCAGCAGTTGGACAGGGGGAGGGGAGACCCAGTACTTC | CASSWTGGGETQYF
NA | TRBJ2-3 | TRBV6-1 | NA | TGTGCCAGCAGGCCCTCGGGACGGTCCACAGATACGCAGTATTTT | CASRPSGRSTDTQYF
NA | TRBJ2-1 | TRBV28 | many | TGTGCCATACGGGACTCCAACAATGAGCAGTTCTTC | CAIRDSNNEQFF
TRBD2 | TRBJ2-3 | TRBV3-1 | NA | TGTGCCAGCAGCCAAGTTCTGGGTAGCGGGATTAGGGATACGCAGTATTTT | CASSQVLGSGIRDTQYF
NA | TRBJ1-1 | TRBV2 | NA | TGTGCCACGGGGGGGGCGCGCACTGAAGCTTTCTTT | CATGGARTEAFF
TRBD1 | TRBJ2-6 | TRBV11-2 | NA | TGTGCCAGCAGCTTAGTACAGGGGCGACTCTCTGGGGCCAACGTCCTGACTTTC | CASSLVQGRLSGANVLTF
TRBD1 | TRBJ2-4 | TRBV6-1 | many | TGTGCCAGCAGTGAGGGCAGGGGGCGGTCAAACATTCAGTACTTC | CASSEGRGRSNIQYF
NA | TRBJ2-3 | TRBV5-1 | NA | TGCGCCAGCAGCCGTACGCGGGGGCCCGACACAGATACGCAGTATTTT | CASSRTRGPDTDTQYF
NA | TRBJ2-1 | TRBV29-1 | NA | TGCAGCACCGCCGGGGCGAACTACAATGAGCAGTTCTTC | CSTAGANYNEQFF
NA | TRBJ2-5 | TRBV29-1 | NA | TGCAGCGATAGACAGAGAGAGACCCAGTACTTC | CSDRQRETQYF
TRBD1 | TRBJ1-1 | TRBV5-1 | few | TGCGCCAGCAGCGGTGGACAGGTCATGAACACTGAAGCTTTCTTT | CASSGGQVMNTEAFF
TRBD2 | TRBJ2-1 | TRBV9 | NA | TGTGCCAGCAGCGCTCACCGTAGCGGGAGAGGGGGTTACAATGAGCAGTTCTTC | CASSAHRSGRGGYNEQFF
TRBD1 | TRBJ2-5 | TRBV7-7 | few | TGTGCCAGCAGCTTAGAGACAGGGGGGACCCAGTACTTC | CASSLETGGTQYF
NA | TRBJ2-3 | TRBV24-1 | few | TGTGCCACCAGTCCTCTAGGGGGGGATACGCAGTATTTT | CATSPLGGDTQYF